What follows are 27 T cell receptor beta chains derived from one specimen sequenced in a study of blood T cell repertoires in COVID-19. The method was immunoSEQ multiplex PCR; TCRdb's version includes in-frame clones alone and lacks a portion of them. The sample includes some 130,000 clones, approximately 87% seen only once; the top ten take approximately 4%. Material: peripheral blood. The receptors derive from a woman between 55 and 75 years old with acute or convalescent COVID-19.

The rearrangement links TRBV10-3 to TRBJ2-7, with TRBD2 matching 7 bases. Trimming cost V 6 bases and J 0 bases; bases outside gene matches: 5. The CDR3 consists of 14 residues. CDR1 is ENHRY, CDR2 SYGVKD, per germline. Written as DNA, the CDR3 is TGTGCCATCAGACCTGCTAGCGGCTCCTACGAGCAGTACGTC. This codes for CAIRPASGSYEQYV.

The J gene is TRBJ2-5, the V gene TRBV15; TRBD2 agrees at 9 bases. There are 15 residues in the CDR3. In germline, CDR1 is LNHNV, CDR2 YYDKDF (reference sequence). The J segment lost 5 bases and the V segment lost 4 bases, leaving 8 bases of the junction unmatched. CDR3: CATSTIAGVQETQYF. The CDR3 nucleotides are TGTGCCACCAGCACCATAGCGGGAGTGCAGGAGACCCAGTACTTC.

The chain uses TRBV19 and TRBJ1-5; 8 bases agree with TRBD1. Germline V lookup: CDR1 LNHDA, CDR2 SQIVND (reference sequence). The CDR3 runs 15 residues. Germline trimming cut 6 bases from V and 0 bases from J; bases unmatched to any gene: 4. CDR3 sequence: CASSWDRPSNQPQHF. CDR3 bases: TGTGCCAGTAGCTGGGACAGGCCTAGCAATCAGCCCCAGCATTTT.

This sequence joins TRBV28 and TRBJ2-2; TRBD2 matches at 13 bases. V gave up 4 bases and J gave up 7 bases; unmatched junction bases: 9. Germline loops: CDR1 MDHEN, CDR2 SYDVKM. The CDR3 extends over 17 amino acids. CDR3: CASSSQGLAGNGGELFF. The CDR3 bases are TGTGCCAGCAGTTCCCAGGGACTAGCGGGAAACGGCGGGGAGCTGTTTTTT.

The chain recombines TRBV7-8 with TRBJ1-2; 10 bases line up with TRBD1. V dropped 3 bases and J dropped 4; count of bases not matched to a gene: 8. This CDR3 spans 16 amino acids. Germline CDR1 is SGHVS and CDR2 is FQNEAQ. The DNA of the CDR3 is TGTGCCAGCAGCTTCGAGACAGGGGGCGCCTCCTATGGCTACACCTTC. This codes for CASSFETGGASYGYTF.

The chain couples TRBV2 to TRBJ1-1; 9 bases match TRBD1. Germline assignment: CDR1 SNHLY and CDR2 FYNNEI. The V segment lost 5 bases and the J segment 1 base; nucleotides outside the gene matches: 5. CDR3 length equals 15 residues. The CDR3 spells CASSPRTGANTEAFF. CDR3 bases: TGTGCCAGCAGTCCAAGGACAGGGGCGAACACTGAAGCTTTCTTT.

The rearrangement joins TRBV18 to TRBJ2-7, with 8 bases lining up with TRBD1. Germline CDR1 is KGHSH and CDR2 is LQKENI. V shed 1 base and J 4 bases; nucleotides not matched to a gene: 9. The CDR3 has 16 amino acids. CDR3 nucleotides: TGTGCCAGCTCACCACAGGAGGCAGGGGGCGTTTACGAGCAGTACGTC. It yields the protein CASSPQEAGGVYEQYV.

V usage is TRBV19 and J usage is TRBJ2-3; D possibly corresponds to TRBD2 (5 bases). The ends were cut back, 5 bases at V and 0 bases at J, with 15 bases in the middle. Germline V gene data show CDR1 as LNHDA and CDR2 as SQIVND (reference sequence). The CDR3 length is 16 residues. This CDR3 is CASSSLDWSSTDTQYF. In nucleotides, the CDR3 is TGTGCCAGTAGTTCTCTGGACTGGTCTAGCACAGATACGCAGTATTTT.

The chain couples TRBV18 to TRBJ1-1; D remains unclear. The ends were cut back, 3 bases at V and 4 bases at J, with 9 bases in the middle. CDR1 KGHSH and CDR2 LQKENI come from the germline V gene. This CDR3 contains 13 residues. The CDR3 protein is CASSPFEGTEAFF. For the CDR3, the DNA is TGTGCCAGCTCACCCTTTGAGGGCACTGAAGCTTTCTTT.

The chain uses TRBV30 and TRBJ2-7; 11 bases agree with TRBD2. Germline V gene lookup returns CDR1 GTSNPN and CDR2 SVGIG (reference sequence). V lost 5 bases to trimming and J lost 2 bases; unmatched junction nucleotides: 2. CDR3 length equals 13 residues. The CDR3 coding sequence is TGTGCCTGGGGGACTAGCGGAACCTACGAGCAGTACTTC. Protein: CAWGTSGTYEQYF.

This clone was found once. The rearrangement links TRBV5-1 to TRBJ1-1; 7 bases map to TRBD1. The CDR3 is 16 residues long. CDR1 and CDR2 from the germline V gene are SGHRS and YFSETQ. Losses at the gene ends were 4 bases for V and 3 bases for J; bases not matched to a gene: 12. In nucleotides, the CDR3 is TGCGCCAGCAGCCCTTCGGAGGGGGCGCGGGACACTGAAGCTTTCTTT. Protein product: CASSPSEGARDTEAFF. Full variable domain (missing parts from reference TRBV5-1 and TRBJ1-1): KAGVTQTPRYLIKTRGQQVTLSCSPISGHRSVSWYQQTPGQGLQFLFEYFSETQRNKGNFPGRFSGRQFSNSRSEMNVSTLELGDSALYLCASSPSEGARDTEAFFGQGTRLTVV.

J is TRBJ1-1 and V is TRBV21-1; no DNA check was done on the table's D call, TRBD1. TRBV21-1 is tagged as a pseudogene. This CDR3 is 11 amino acids long. The CDR3 loop is CASKGPAGPFF. The DNA for the CDR3 is TGTGCCAGCAAGGGGCCCGCAGGCCCTTTCTTT.

The V and J genes are TRBV11-2 and TRBJ2-3; 11 bases are a match to TRBD2. This CDR3 contains 16 residues. The germline V gene has CDR1 SGHAT and CDR2 FQNNGV. V lost 6 bases to trimming and J lost 5 bases; unmatched junction nucleotides: 10. The CDR3 bases are TGTGCCAGCAGTAAACTAGCGGGAGATTGGGTAGATACGCAGTATTTT. Translation gives CASSKLAGDWVDTQYF.

This clone showed up just once. The chain joins TRBV5-4 to TRBJ2-5, with 9 bases fitting TRBD2. The CDR3 loop spans 15 amino acids. Germline CDR1 and CDR2: SGHNT and YYREEE (reference sequence). The ends lost 5 bases at V and 0 bases at J; junction bases unmatched: 5. As DNA, the CDR3 is TGTGCCAGCAGTTCTAGCGGGGCAAACCAAGAGACCCAGTACTTC. Its translation: CASSSSGANQETQYF. The full variable domain, completed using reference TRBV5-4 and TRBJ2-5, is ETGVTQSPTHLIKTRGQQVTLRCSSQSGHNTVSWYQQALGQGPQFIFQYYREEENGRGNFPPRFSGLQFPNYSSELNVNALELDDSALYLCASSSSGANQETQYFGPGTRLLVL.

The genes are TRBV7-2 and TRBJ2-7; 7 bases are shared with TRBD1. The CDR3 has 14 residues. Trimming cost V 1 base and J 7 bases; bases outside gene matches: 7. Germline V lookup: CDR1 SGHTA, CDR2 FQGNSA. CDR3 region: CASSLGDRGFEQYV. CDR3 nucleotide sequence: TGTGCCAGCAGCTTAGGGGACAGAGGTTTTGAGCAGTACGTC.

CDR3 protein: CASRLPQETQYF. The CDR3 DNA follows: TGTGCCAGCAGGCTACCTCAAGAGACCCAGTACTTC. This sequence joins TRBV2 and TRBJ2-5; D gene ambiguous. V shed 6 bases and J shed 2 bases, with 7 bases lying between them. Germline V gene data show CDR1 as SNHLY and CDR2 as FYNNEI. The CDR3 covers 12 residues.

The chain combines TRBV11-1 with TRBJ2-3; D is perhaps TRBD2 (5 bases). V was clipped by 1 base and J by 2 bases, with 10 bases between them. Looked up from germline, CDR1 is SGHAT and CDR2 is FQDESV (reference sequence). This CDR3 contains 15 residues. CDR3 amino acids: CASSLDLGNTDTQYF. The CDR3 DNA reads as TGTGCCAGCAGCTTAGACCTCGGGAACACAGATACGCAGTATTTT.

The chain couples TRBV6-5 to TRBJ2-7, with TRBD2 matching over 7 bases. This CDR3 spans 13 amino acids. Trimming at V came to 6 bases and at J to 3 bases, leaving 5 bases not matched to a gene. CDR1 is MNHEY, CDR2 SVGAGI, per germline. CDR3 region: CASRRLADYEQYF. The CDR3, as DNA: TGTGCCAGCAGAAGACTAGCTGACTACGAGCAGTACTTC.

Here the CDR3 DNA reads TGTGCCAGCACCCCGGACAGGGGAGAGGAAAAACTGTTTTTT. Translation gives CASTPDRGEEKLFF. This rearrangement joins TRBV5-6 to TRBJ1-4; TRBD1 matches 9 bases. The V and J ends lost 6 bases and 8 bases, in that order; junction bases with no gene match: 8. Germline CDR1 reads SGHDT; CDR2 reads YYEEEE. CDR3 length: 14 amino acids.

This chain uses TRBV6-6 with TRBJ2-7, with 7 bases identical to TRBD2. The germline V gene has CDR1 MNHNY and CDR2 SVGAGI (reference sequence). The J segment lost 3 bases and the V segment lost 5 bases, leaving 4 bases of the junction unmatched. The CDR3 runs 13 residues. CDR3: CASSGLGDYEQYF. The CDR3 coding sequence is TGTGCCAGCAGTGGACTAGGGGACTACGAGCAGTACTTC.

This chain links TRBV5-1 with TRBJ1-2; 8 bases align to TRBD1. Losses at the gene ends were 7 bases for V and 8 bases for J; bases not matched to a gene: 10. The CDR3 covers 13 residues. CDR1 and CDR2 from the germline V gene are SGHRS and YFSETQ. As DNA, the CDR3 is TGCGCCAGCGGGACAGGCGACGTTGGGGGCTACACCTTC. Its protein product is CASGTGDVGGYTF.

This sequence joins TRBV19 and TRBJ1-1; 8 nucleotides agree with TRBD1. This CDR3 is 15 amino acids long. The junction had 10 bases not matched to a gene; V was cut back by 5 bases and J by 5 bases. From germline, CDR1 is LNHDA and CDR2 SQIVND (reference sequence). The CDR3 protein is CASSAVDRERTEAFF. In nucleotides, the CDR3 is TGTGCCAGTAGTGCCGTGGACAGGGAGAGGACTGAAGCTTTCTTT.

The chain combines TRBV19 with TRBJ2-5, with a possible D match to TRBD2 (7 bases). Trimming stripped 4 bases from V and 3 bases from J, with 9 bases between. From germline, CDR1 is LNHDA and CDR2 SQIVND (reference sequence). The CDR3 has 13 residues. CDR3 sequence (DNA): TGTGCCAGTAGTACGGGGGGCGAAGAGACCCAGTACTTC. Its protein product is CASSTGGEETQYF.

The chain has TRBV21-1 and TRBJ2-5; the table's D call, TRBD1, has no DNA check behind it. TRBV21-1 is a pseudogene segment. This CDR3 is built from 17 residues. CDR3 sequence reads: CASSKRKGTGYQETQYF. As DNA, the CDR3 is TGTGCCAGCAGCAAAAGGAAGGGGACAGGGTATCAAGAGACCCAGTACTTC.

The chain couples TRBV25-1 to TRBJ1-1; no firm D call. Trimming pared 1 base from V and 1 base from J, leaving 4 bases between. CDR1 is MGHDK, CDR2 SYGVNS, per germline. The CDR3 sequence is 13 residues long. CDR3 in amino acids: CASSESRNTEAFF. The DNA of the CDR3 is TGTGCCAGCAGTGAATCTCGGAACACTGAAGCTTTCTTT.

The genes are TRBV6-5 and TRBJ1-1, with 8 bases aligning to TRBD1. This CDR3 contains 14 residues. From germline, CDR1 is MNHEY and CDR2 SVGAGI. With 1 base clipped from V and 4 bases from J, the junction kept 2 bases outside the gene matches. The chain's CDR3 is CASSYLTGGTEAFF. The DNA of the CDR3 is TGTGCCAGCAGTTACTTAACAGGGGGCACTGAAGCTTTCTTT.

V usage is TRBV7-6 and J usage is TRBJ2-1; possibly TRBD1 for D (5 bases). V was cut by 3 bases and J by 5 bases, with 8 bases left in between. This CDR3 has 13 amino acids. The germline gives CDR1 SGHVS, CDR2 FNYEAQ. The CDR3 bases are TGTGCCAGCAGCTTCGACAGCCACAATGAGCAGTTCTTC. As protein: CASSFDSHNEQFF.